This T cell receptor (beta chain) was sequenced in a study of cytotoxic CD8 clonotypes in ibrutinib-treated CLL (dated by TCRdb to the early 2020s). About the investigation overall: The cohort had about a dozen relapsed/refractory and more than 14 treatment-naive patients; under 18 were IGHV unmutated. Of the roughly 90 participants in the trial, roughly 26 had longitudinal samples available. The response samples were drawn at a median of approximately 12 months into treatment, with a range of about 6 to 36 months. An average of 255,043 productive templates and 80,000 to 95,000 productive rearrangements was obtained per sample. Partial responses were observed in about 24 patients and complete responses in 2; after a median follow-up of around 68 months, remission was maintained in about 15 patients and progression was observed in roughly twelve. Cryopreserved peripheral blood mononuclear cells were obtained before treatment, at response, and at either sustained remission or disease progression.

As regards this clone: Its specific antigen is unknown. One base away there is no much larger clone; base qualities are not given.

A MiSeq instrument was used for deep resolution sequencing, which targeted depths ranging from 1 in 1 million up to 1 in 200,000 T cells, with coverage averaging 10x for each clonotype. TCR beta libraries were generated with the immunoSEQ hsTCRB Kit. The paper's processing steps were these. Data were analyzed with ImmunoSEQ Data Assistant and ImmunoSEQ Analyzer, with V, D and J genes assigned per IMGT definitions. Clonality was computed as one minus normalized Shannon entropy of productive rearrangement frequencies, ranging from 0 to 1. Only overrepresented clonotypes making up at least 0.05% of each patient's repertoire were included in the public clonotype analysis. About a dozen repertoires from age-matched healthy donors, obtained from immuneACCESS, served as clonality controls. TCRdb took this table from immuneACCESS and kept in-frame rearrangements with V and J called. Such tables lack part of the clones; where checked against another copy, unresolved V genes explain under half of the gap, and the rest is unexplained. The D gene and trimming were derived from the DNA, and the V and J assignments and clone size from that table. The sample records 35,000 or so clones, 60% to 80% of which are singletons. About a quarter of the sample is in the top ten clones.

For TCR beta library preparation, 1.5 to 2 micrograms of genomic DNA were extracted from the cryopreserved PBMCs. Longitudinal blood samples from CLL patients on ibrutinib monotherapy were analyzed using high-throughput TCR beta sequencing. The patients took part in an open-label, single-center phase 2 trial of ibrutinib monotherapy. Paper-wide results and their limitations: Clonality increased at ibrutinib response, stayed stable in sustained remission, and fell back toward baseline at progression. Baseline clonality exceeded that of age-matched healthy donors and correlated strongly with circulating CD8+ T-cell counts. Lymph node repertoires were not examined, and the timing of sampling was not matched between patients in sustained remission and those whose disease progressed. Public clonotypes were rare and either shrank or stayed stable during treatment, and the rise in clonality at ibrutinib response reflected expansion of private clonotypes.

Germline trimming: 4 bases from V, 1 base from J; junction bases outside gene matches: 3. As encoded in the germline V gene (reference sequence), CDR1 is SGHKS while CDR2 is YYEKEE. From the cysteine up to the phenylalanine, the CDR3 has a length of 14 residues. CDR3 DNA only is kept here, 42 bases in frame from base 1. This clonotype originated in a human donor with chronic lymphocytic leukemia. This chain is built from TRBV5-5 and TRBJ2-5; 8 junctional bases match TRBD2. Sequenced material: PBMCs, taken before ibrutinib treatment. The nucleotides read TGTGCCAGCAGCAAGGGGACTAGCCAAGAGACCCAGTACTTC. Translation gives CASSKGTSQETQYF.